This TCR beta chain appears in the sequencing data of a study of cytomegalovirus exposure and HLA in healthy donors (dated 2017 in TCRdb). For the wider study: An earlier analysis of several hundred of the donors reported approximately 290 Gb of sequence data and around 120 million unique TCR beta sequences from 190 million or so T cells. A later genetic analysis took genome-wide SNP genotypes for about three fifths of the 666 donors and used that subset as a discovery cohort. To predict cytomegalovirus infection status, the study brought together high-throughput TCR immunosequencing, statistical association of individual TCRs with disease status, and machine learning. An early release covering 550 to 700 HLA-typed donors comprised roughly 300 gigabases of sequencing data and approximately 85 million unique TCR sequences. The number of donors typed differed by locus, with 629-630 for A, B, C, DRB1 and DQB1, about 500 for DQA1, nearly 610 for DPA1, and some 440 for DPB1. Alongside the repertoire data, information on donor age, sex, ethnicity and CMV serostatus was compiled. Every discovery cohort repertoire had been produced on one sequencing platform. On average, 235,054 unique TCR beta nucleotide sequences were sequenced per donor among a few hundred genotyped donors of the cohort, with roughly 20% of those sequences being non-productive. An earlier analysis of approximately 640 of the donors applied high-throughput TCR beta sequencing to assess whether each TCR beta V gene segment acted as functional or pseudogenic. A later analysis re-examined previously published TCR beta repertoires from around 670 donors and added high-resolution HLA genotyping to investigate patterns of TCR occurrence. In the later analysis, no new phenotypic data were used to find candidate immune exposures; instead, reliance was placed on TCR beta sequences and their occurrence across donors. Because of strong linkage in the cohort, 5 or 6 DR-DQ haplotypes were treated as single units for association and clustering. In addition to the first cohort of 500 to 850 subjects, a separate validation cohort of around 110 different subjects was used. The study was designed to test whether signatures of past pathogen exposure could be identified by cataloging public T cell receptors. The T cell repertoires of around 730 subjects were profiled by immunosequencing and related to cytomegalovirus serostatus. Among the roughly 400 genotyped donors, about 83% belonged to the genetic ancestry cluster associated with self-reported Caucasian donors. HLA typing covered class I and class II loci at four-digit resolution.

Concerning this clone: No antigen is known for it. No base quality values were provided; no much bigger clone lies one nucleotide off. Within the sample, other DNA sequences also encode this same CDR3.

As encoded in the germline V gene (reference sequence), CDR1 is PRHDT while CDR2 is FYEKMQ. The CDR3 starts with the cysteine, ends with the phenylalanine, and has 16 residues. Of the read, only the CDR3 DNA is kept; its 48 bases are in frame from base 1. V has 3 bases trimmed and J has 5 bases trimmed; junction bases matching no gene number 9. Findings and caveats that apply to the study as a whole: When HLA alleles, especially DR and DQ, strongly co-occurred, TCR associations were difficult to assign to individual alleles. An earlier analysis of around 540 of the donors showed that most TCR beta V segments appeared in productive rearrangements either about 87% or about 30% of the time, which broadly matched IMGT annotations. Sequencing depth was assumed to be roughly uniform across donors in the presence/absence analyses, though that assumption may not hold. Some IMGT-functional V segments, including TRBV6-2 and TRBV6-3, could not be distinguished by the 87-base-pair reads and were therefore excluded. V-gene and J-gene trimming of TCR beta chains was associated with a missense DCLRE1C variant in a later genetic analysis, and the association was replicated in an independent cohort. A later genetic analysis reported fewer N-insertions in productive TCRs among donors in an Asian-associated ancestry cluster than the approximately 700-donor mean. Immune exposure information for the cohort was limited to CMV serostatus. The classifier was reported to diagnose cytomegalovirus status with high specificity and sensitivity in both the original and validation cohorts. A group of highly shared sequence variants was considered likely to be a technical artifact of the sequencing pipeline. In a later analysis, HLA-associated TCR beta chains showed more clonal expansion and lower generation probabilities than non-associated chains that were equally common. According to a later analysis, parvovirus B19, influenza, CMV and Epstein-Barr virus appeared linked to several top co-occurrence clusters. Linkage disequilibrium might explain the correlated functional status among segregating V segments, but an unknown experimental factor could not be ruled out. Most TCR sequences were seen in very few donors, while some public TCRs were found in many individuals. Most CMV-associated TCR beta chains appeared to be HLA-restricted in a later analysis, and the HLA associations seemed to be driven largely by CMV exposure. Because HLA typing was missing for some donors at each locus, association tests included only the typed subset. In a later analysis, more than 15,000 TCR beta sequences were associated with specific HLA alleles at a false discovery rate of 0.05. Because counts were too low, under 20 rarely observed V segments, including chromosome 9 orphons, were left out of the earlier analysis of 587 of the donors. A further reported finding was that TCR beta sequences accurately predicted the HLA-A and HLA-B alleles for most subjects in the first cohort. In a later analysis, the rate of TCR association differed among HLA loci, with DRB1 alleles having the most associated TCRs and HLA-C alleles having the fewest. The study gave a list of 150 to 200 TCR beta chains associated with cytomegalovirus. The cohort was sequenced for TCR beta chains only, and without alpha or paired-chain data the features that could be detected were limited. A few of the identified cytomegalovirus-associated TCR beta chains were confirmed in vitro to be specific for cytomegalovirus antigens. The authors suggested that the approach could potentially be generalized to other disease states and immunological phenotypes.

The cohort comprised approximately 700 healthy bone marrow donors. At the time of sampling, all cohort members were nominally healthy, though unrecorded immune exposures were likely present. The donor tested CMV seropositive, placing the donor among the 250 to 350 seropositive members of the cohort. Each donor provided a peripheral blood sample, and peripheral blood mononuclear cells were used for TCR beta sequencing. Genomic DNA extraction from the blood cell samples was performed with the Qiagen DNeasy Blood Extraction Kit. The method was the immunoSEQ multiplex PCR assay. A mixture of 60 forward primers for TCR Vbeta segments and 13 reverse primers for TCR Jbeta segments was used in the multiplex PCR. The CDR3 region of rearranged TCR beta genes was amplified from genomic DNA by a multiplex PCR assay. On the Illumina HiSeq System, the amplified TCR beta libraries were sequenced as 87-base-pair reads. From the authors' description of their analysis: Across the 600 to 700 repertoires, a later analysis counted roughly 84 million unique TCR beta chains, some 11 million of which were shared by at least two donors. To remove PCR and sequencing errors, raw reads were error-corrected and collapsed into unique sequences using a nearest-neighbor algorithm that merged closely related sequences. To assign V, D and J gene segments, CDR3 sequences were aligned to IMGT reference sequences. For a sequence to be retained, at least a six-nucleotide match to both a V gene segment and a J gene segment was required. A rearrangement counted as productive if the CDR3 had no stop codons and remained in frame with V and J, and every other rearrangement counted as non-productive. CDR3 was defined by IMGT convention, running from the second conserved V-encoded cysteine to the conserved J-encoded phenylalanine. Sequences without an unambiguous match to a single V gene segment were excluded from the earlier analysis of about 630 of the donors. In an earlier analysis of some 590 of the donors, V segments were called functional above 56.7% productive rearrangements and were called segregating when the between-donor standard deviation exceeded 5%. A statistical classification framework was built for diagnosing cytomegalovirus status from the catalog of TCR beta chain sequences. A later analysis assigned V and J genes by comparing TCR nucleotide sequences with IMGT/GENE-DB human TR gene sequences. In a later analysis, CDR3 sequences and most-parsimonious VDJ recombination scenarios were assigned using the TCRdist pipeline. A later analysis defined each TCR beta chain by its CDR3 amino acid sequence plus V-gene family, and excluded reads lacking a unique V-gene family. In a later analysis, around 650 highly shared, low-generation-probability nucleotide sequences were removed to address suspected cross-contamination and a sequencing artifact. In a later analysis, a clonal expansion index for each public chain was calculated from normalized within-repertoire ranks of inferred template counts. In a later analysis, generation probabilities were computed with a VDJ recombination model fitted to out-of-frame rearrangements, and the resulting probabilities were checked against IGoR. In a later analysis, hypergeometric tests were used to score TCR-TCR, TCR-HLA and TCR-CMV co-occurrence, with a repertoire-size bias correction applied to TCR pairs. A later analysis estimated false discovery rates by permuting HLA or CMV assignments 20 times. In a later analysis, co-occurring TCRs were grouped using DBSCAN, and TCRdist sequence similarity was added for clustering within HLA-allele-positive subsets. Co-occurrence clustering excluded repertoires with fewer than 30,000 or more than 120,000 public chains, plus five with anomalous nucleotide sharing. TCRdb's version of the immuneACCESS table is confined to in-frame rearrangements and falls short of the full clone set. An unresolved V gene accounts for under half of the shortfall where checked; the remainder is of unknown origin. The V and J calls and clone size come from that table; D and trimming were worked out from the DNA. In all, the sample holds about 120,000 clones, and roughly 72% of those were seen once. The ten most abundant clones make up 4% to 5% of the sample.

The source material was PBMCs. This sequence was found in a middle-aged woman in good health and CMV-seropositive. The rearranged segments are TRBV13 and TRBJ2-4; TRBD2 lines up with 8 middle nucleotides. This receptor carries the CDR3 CASSLPTGGRQNIQYF. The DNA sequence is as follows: TGTGCCAGCAGCTTGCCGACGGGGGGGCGGCAAAACATTCAGTACTTC.